These 14 T cell receptor beta chains share one sample of origin, sequenced in a study of cytomegalovirus exposure and HLA in healthy donors. The primer mix had 60 Vbeta and 13 Jbeta primers. Only in-frame clones appear in the TCRdb table, and some are missing; sequencing was by immunoSEQ multiplex PCR. The sample holds some 130,000 clones, 70% to 85% seen once. The sequenced sample was PBMCs. The receptors here all came from a boy between 2 and 10 years old in good health and CMV-seronegative.

This clone showed up just once. The chain has TRBV7-2 and TRBJ2-3; D is unresolved. The V gene's germline CDR1 is SGHTA and CDR2 FQGNSA. V was pared by 2 bases and J by 2 bases, with 17 bases between. The CDR3 sequence is 17 residues long. The CDR3 loop reads CASSLSSQGTYTDTQYF. Written as DNA, the CDR3 is TGTGCCAGCAGCTTATCTAGTCAAGGTACCTACACAGATACGCAGTATTTT. The full variable domain, with the rest looked up from reference TRBV7-2 and TRBJ2-3, is GAGVSQSPSNKVTEKGKDVELRCDPISGHTALYWYRQSLGQGLEFLIYFQGNSAPDKSGLPSDRFSAERTGGSVSTLTIQRTQQEDSAVYLCASSLSSQGTYTDTQYFGPGTRLTVL.

The chain joins TRBV29-1 to TRBJ1-4, with D possibly being TRBD1 (5 bases). V lost 3 bases and J 7 bases, leaving 12 bases between the germline ends. In germline, CDR1 is SQVTM, CDR2 ANQGSEA. The CDR3 loop spans 13 amino acids. The CDR3 DNA follows: TGCAGCGTTGAGTCCCGCGGGGGTGAAAAACTGTTTTTT. Translation gives CSVESRGGEKLFF.

This clone was counted a few times. This sequence joins TRBV9 and TRBJ2-1; possible D gene TRBD1, 5 bases. The CDR3 loop spans 14 amino acids. V dropped 1 base and J dropped 8 bases, with 13 bases sitting between them. The V gene's germline CDR1 is SGDLS and CDR2 YYNGEE. The CDR3, as DNA: TGTGCCAGCAGCGTATATGGGGCTGGGGATGAGCAGTTCTTC. It encodes CASSVYGAGDEQFF.

The V call is TRBV25-1, the J call TRBJ2-5; 8 bases line up with TRBD2. J lost 2 bases, V lost 5 bases, and 7 bases had no gene match. The germline V gene has CDR1 MGHDK and CDR2 SYGVNS. The CDR3 extends over 15 amino acids. This CDR3 is CASSPSTSEQETQYF. The CDR3 nucleotides are TGTGCCAGCAGTCCCTCGACTAGCGAGCAAGAGACCCAGTACTTC.

In DNA form, the CDR3 reads TGTGCCAGCAGCACCCGACAGGGGAGGTCGAACACTGAAGCTTTCTTT. Translating it yields CASSTRQGRSNTEAFF. The chain joins TRBV7-2 to TRBJ1-1; TRBD1 matches at 8 bases. After removal of 5 bases from V and 1 base from J, the junction contained 9 bases not matched to a gene. CDR1 SGHTA and CDR2 FQGNSA come from the germline V gene. The CDR3 loop spans 16 amino acids.

This clone was seen once. The chain combines TRBV4-3 with TRBJ2-7; 7 bases are shared with TRBD1. Per the germline V gene, CDR1 is LGHNA and CDR2 is YSLEER. This CDR3 has 16 amino acids. The V gene end was trimmed by 1 base and the J gene end by 3 bases; junction bases not matched to a gene: 9. CDR3 in amino acids: CASSQVWSPGGYEQYF. DNA for the CDR3: TGCGCCAGCAGCCAAGTATGGTCCCCAGGGGGCTACGAGCAGTACTTC.

Points on this clone: At one end, the junction sequence differs from germline, possibly due to a read error. The chain joins TRBV11-3 to TRBJ1-1; 10 bases agree with TRBD1. Per the germline V gene, CDR1 is SGHNT and CDR2 is YENEEA. The CDR3 runs 12 residues. Here the CDR3 DNA reads TGTGCCAGCAGTCCCGGGACAGGGGCGGCTCTCTTT. Translation: CASSPGTGAALF.

This clone was picked up a small number of times. The J gene is TRBJ2-7, the V gene TRBV19, with D unclear. The CDR3 has 15 residues. V was shortened by 3 bases and J by 4 bases, with 16 bases between the two germline ends. Germline assignment: CDR1 LNHDA and CDR2 SQIVND (reference sequence). The CDR3 nucleotides are TGTGCCAGTAGTATTCGTCGAGGTCCCGGGTACGAGCAGTACTTC. Residues: CASSIRRGPGYEQYF.

V is TRBV15 and J is TRBJ1-1; D remains unclear. The CDR3 loop spans 12 amino acids. Germline V CDR1 and CDR2: LNHNV, YYDKDF (reference sequence). The V end lost 5 bases, the J end lost 0 bases, and 4 bases lay between the germline ends. The CDR3 DNA sequence: TGTGCCACCAGCGTAGTGAACACTGAAGCTTTCTTT. It encodes CATSVVNTEAFF.

The V call is TRBV15, the J call TRBJ2-7, with 8 bases matching TRBD1. CDR3 size: 15 residues. The V gene's germline CDR1 is LNHNV and CDR2 YYDKDF (reference sequence). V was clipped by 3 bases and J by 5 bases; unmatched bases: 9. CDR3 coding DNA: TGTGCCACCAGCAGGACAGGGGCCGGTCGAAACGAGCAGTACTTC. As protein: CATSRTGAGRNEQYF. The variable domain in full, completed from reference TRBV15 and TRBJ2-7, reads DAMVIQNPRYQVTQFGKPVTLSCSQTLNHNVMYWYQQKSSQAPKLLFHYYDKDFNNEADTPDNFQSRRPNTSFCFLDIRSPGLGDTAMYLCATSRTGAGRNEQYFGPGTRLTVT.

The chain carries TRBV10-3 and TRBJ1-5, with D maybe TRBD1 (5 bases). Trimming shortened V by 3 bases and J by 9 bases, and 12 bases separated the two germline ends. This CDR3 comprises 13 residues. Germline assignment: CDR1 ENHRY and CDR2 SYGVKD. Written as DNA, the CDR3 is TGTGCCATCAGTGATGGGGAAAGGGGGCCCCAGCATTTT. As protein: CAISDGERGPQHF.

This chain connects TRBV7-9 to TRBJ1-2; 8 positions match TRBD1. CDR1 SEHNR and CDR2 FQNEAQ come from the germline V gene (reference sequence). Trimming at V came to 7 bases and at J to 7 bases, leaving 11 bases not matched to a gene. The CDR3 runs to 14 residues. The CDR3: CASTPQGEAGGYTF. The CDR3 bases are TGTGCCAGCACTCCACAGGGGGAAGCGGGTGGCTACACCTTC.

V gene TRBV30 combines with J gene TRBJ2-7, with a tentative D call TRBD1 (7 bases). This CDR3 contains 12 residues. V was cut by 3 bases and J by 4 bases, with 10 bases left in between. Germline V lookup: CDR1 GTSNPN, CDR2 SVGIG (reference sequence). The CDR3 nucleotides are TGTGCCTGGAGCAGGGGGGATTACGAGCAGTACGTC. This sequence encodes CAWSRGDYEQYV.

About this clone itself: Compared with germline, one end of the junction differs, possibly owing to a read error. This chain uses TRBV7-9 with TRBJ2-3, with 9 bases aligning to TRBD2. The length of the CDR3 is 12 residues. The germline gives CDR1 SEHNR, CDR2 FQNEAQ (reference sequence). CDR3: CSSSLELAGQYF. In DNA form, the CDR3 reads TGTTCCAGCAGCTTAGAACTAGCGGGCCAGTATTTT.